This T cell receptor beta chain was captured by sequencing in a study of T cell repertoires in cytomegalovirus infection. From germline, CDR1 is SEHNR and CDR2 FQNEAQ (reference sequence). This CDR3 region has 17 residues. The junction had 21 bases not matched to a gene; V was cut back by 4 bases and J by 13 bases. TCRdb re-derived calls from the reads in MiXCR, one entry per CDR3 protein. Here the sample spans 450,000 to 550,000 distinct CDR3 sequences, about 15% being singletons. V usage is TRBV7-9 and J usage is TRBJ1-2; 10 bases are a match to TRBD1. The TCR sequence derives from a human donor in good health (CMV status not recorded). Some clones in this sample may be carry-over from other donors' samples. Sequenced: CD8+ T cells from PBMCs. CDR3 sequence (DNA): TGTGCCAGCAGCTCCAGACAGGGGGCGCGAAATAGGAATTGCTCCACCTTC. It is translated as CASSSRQGARNRNCSTF.